The TCR beta chain under discussion was sequenced for a study of cytomegalovirus exposure and HLA in healthy donors. 13 Jbeta primers and 60 Vbeta primers were used for the PCR. TCRdb's table, derived via immunoSEQ multiplex PCR, lists solely in-frame clones and lacks some. Of about 200,000 clones listed, roughly 80% are singletons. Trimming at V came to 5 bases and at J to 4 bases, leaving 7 bases not matched to a gene. CDR3 length equals 14 residues. Germline-derived CDR1 and CDR2 are LNHDA and SQIVND (reference sequence). J is TRBJ2-7 and V is TRBV19, with TRBD1 matching 8 bases. This TCR was recovered from a girl aged 2-15 years in good health and CMV-seronegative. The sequenced sample was PBMCs. The CDR3 coding sequence is TGTGCCAGTAGTTTCTGGACAGGGACTTACGAGCAGTACTTC. Its protein product is CASSFWTGTYEQYF.